This T cell receptor (beta chain) comes out of a study of blood T cell repertoires in COVID-19. Study overall: Sites in the United States, Italy and Spain provided acute and convalescent COVID-19 samples. In each case, the material was cDNA or gDNA derived from T cells, B-cell-depleted T cells, or PBMCs.

This CDR3 has 15 residues. The trim removed 3 bases at V and 2 bases at J, leaving 6 bases unmatched. Germline CDR1 SGHRS, CDR2 YFSETQ. Per the authors' pipeline: The authors estimated nucleated cell counts from reference gene primer amplification. The table came from immunoSEQ multiplex PCR; TCRdb's copy has only in-frame clones and leaves some out. That table supplies the V and J calls and clone size; D and trimming were determined from the DNA. The repertoire has 100,000 to 150,000 clones, almost 70% of them found once; the top ten carry under 2.5%. The sample consisted of peripheral blood. The source of this sequence is a woman aged 70-85 years with acute or convalescent COVID-19. The chain uses TRBV5-1 and TRBJ2-3, with 7 bases fitting TRBD1. The CDR3 sequence: CASSSDRTVTDTQYF. CDR3 DNA: TGCGCCAGCAGCTCGGACAGGACGGTCACAGATACGCAGTATTTT.